Listed here are 9 T cell receptor beta chains from one sample, sequenced in a study of T cell changes during pregnancy in multiple sclerosis (dated by TCRdb to about 2019). Library prep was done by the immunoSEQ multiplex PCR assay. Not all clones reach the TCRdb copy of this immuneACCESS table, which keeps in-frame sequences only. Checked studies attribute under half of the gap to unresolved V genes and leave the rest unexplained. The sample table shows more than 85,000 clones, and 90% to 95% are seen once. 1% to 1.5% of the sample is taken by the ten largest. The sequencing used peripheral blood, collected in the second trimester of pregnancy. The receptors shown here come from a female donor with multiple sclerosis, enrolled in a pregnancy study.

This sequence joins TRBV2 and TRBJ2-2; 7 bases agree with TRBD2. In germline, CDR1 is SNHLY, CDR2 FYNNEI. The CDR3 is made up of 16 amino acids. Germline trimming cut 1 base from V and 4 bases from J; bases unmatched to any gene: 6. The CDR3 DNA reads TGTGCCAGCAGTGAAGTCAGCCTAGCGGCCACCGGGGAGCTGTTTTTT. Encoded protein: CASSEVSLAATGELFF.

A single count supports this clone. The chain joins TRBV6-6 to TRBJ2-7, with D maybe TRBD2 (6 bases). The CDR3 covers 12 residues. The germline V and J ends were trimmed by 6 bases and 4 bases, with 10 bases remaining between them. Germline CDR1 is MNHNY and CDR2 is SVGAGI (reference sequence). Here the CDR3 DNA reads TGTGCCAGCAGCCCGGAGGGGTACGAGCAGTACTTC. As protein: CASSPEGYEQYF.

This chain connects TRBV11-2 to TRBJ2-6; D possibly corresponds to TRBD1 (6 bases). Germline assignment: CDR1 SGHAT and CDR2 FQNNGV. Trimming left V 5 bases short and J 0 bases short, with 20 bases between. The CDR3 runs 19 residues. CDR3 DNA: TGTGCCAGCAGCCTTCTCCTGGGACACTACCTCTCTGGGGCCAACGTCCTGACTTTC. Protein sequence: CASSLLLGHYLSGANVLTF.

This clone was seen just once. This rearrangement joins TRBV18 to TRBJ2-2, with a weak D call TRBD2 (5 bases). CDR3 length equals 15 residues. From germline, CDR1 is KGHSH and CDR2 LQKENI. Trimming took off 2 bases at V and 0 bases at J, with 7 bases between the two ends. Here the CDR3 DNA reads TGTGCCAGCTCACCAACCGGGGCGAACACCGGGGAGCTGTTTTTT. It translates to CASSPTGANTGELFF. Full variable domain (outside the CDR3, taken from reference TRBV18 and TRBJ2-2): NAGVMQNPRHLVRRRGQEARLRCSPMKGHSHVYWYRQLPEEGLKFMVYLQKENIIDESGMPKERFSAEFPKEGPSILRIQQVVRGDSAAYFCASSPTGANTGELFFGEGSRLTVL.

The genes are TRBV5-1 and TRBJ2-1, with TRBD1 matching 7 bases. The CDR3 is made up of 16 amino acids. Germline values: CDR1 SGHRS, CDR2 YFSETQ. V gave up 0 bases and J gave up 15 bases; unmatched junction bases: 18. This CDR3 reads CASSLAEGNRGNSPFF. The DNA of the CDR3 is TGCGCCAGCAGCTTGGCCGAGGGGAACAGGGGTAATAGTCCGTTCTTC.

The V call is TRBV15, the J call TRBJ1-5; a weak D match, TRBD1 (5 bases). The V gene's germline CDR1 is LNHNV and CDR2 YYDKDF (reference sequence). This CDR3 has 15 amino acids. Trimming stripped 0 bases from V and 3 bases from J, with 9 bases between. Here the CDR3 DNA reads TGTGCCACCAGCAGAGAGAGGGGACTCAATCAGCCCCAGCATTTT. It codes for CATSRERGLNQPQHF.

V usage is TRBV5-6 and J usage is TRBJ1-1; no clear D gene. This CDR3 comprises 14 residues. V lost 6 bases to trimming and J lost 2 bases, with 14 bases between them. Germline assignment: CDR1 SGHDT and CDR2 YYEEEE. The CDR3 sequence is CASIARWGNTEAFF. CDR3 coding DNA: TGTGCCAGCATAGCGAGGTGGGGAAACACTGAAGCTTTCTTT.

The chain joins TRBV28 to TRBJ2-6, with D possibly TRBD1 on 6 matching bases. Germline assignment: CDR1 MDHEN and CDR2 SYDVKM. The CDR3 runs to 16 residues. The V gene lost 6 bases and the J gene lost 3 bases, with 15 bases spanning the gap. In nucleotides, the CDR3 is TGTGCCAGCAGCCCCTCTCGAGGGGGTGGGGCCAACGTCCTGACTTTC. It codes for CASSPSRGGGANVLTF.

The chain combines TRBV7-2 with TRBJ1-6; maybe TRBD1 (5 bases). V was clipped by 1 base and J by 14 bases, with 12 bases between them. Germline V gene lookup returns CDR1 SGHTA and CDR2 FQGNSA. This CDR3 contains 13 residues. The CDR3: CASSLDGAATLHF. The DNA for the CDR3 is TGTGCCAGCAGCTTAGATGGGGCAGCCACCCTCCACTTT.